The present T cell receptor (beta chain) was sequenced within a study of blood T cell repertoires in COVID-19 (dated by TCRdb to 2018 to 2021). Background for the entire study: The collaborator samples originated in the United States, Italy and Spain and spanned the acute and convalescent phases of COVID-19. The prospective study material was composed of cDNA or gDNA derived from T cells, B-cell-depleted T cells, or PBMCs. The dataset comprised deeply sampled blood TCRbeta repertoires from subjects exposed to, actively infected with, or recovered from COVID-19. The repertoires were released in a freely available public database meant as a resource for research on the immune response to SARS-CoV-2. The samples were drawn from the first 160 participants of the ongoing ImmuneRACE study and from 1,254 subjects provided by 6 global collaborators. Nearly every sample came with metadata listing a de-identified subject ID, COVID-19 status, age in years and sex. Where HLA class I and class II types were available, the types were taken from metadata supplied by the sample provider, not from assay-based typing. Paper-wide results and their limitations: How much clinical and demographic metadata was included differed by source and by participant, and the metadata was provided uncurated.

Of note for this clone: Its specific antigen is unknown. Base quality data are lacking; no much larger clone is found one base away.

The immunoSEQ Assay, a bias-controlled multiplex PCR, was used to amplify TCRbeta CDR3 regions from genomic DNA. The published analysis was carried out like this. Nucleated cell counts per sample were estimated from amplification of reference gene primers within the assay. To quantify the absolute abundance of each unique TCRbeta CDR3 rearrangement, sequence reads were collapsed and filtered. For each sample, productive Simpson clonality was calculated as the square root of Simpson's diversity index over productive rearrangements. This is the immuneACCESS table as TCRdb keeps it, with only in-frame sequences that have V and J called. A part of the clones is gone; compared with another copy, unresolved V genes explain less than half, and the rest is unexplained. V and J calls and clone size follow that table, whereas D and trimming were derived from the DNA. For this sample the table gives about 260,000 clones, of which 87% were detected only once. The ten largest clones add up to around 1.5% of the sample.

According to the germline V gene (reference sequence), CDR1 reads SGHKS and CDR2 reads YYEKEE. Trimming costs V 1 base and J 4 bases, and their ends lie 16 bases apart. The cysteine opens and the phenylalanine closes a CDR3 of 16 amino acids. Only the CDR3 DNA is retained, 48 bases long and in frame from the first base. Another Seattle source contributed samples from volunteer blood donors who had recovered from COVID-19. Each collaborating institution followed its own protocols to collect whole blood in K2EDTA tubes. For TCRbeta analysis, collaborators shipped samples as frozen whole blood, isolated PBMCs, or DNA extracted from either of those sample types.

The receptor comes from a woman between 40 and 50 years old who had recovered from COVID-19. Input material: peripheral blood. The chain joins TRBV5-5 to TRBJ2-3, and TRBD2 may be the D gene, going by 7 matching bases. This receptor carries the CDR3 CASSLRGANIPDTQYF. The nucleotide sequence is TGTGCCAGCAGCTTGCGGGGGGCAAATATACCAGATACGCAGTATTTT.